Following are 16 T cell receptor beta chains from one sample sequenced in a study of beta chain features in type 1 diabetes. General study findings and limits: There was a moderate but significant shortening of TCRB CDR3s in all four CD4+ subsets of Type 1 diabetes patients.

Investigators reverse transcribed all isolated RNA, so they sequenced expressed TCRB transcripts. Produced via immunoSEQ multiplex PCR; TCRdb's table is partial and in-frame only. The sample has about 160,000 clones, approximately 7.8% seen once. These receptors have no identified antigens. Input material: central memory CD4+ T cells from blood. The receptor set was obtained from a woman between 40 and 50 years old with type 1 diabetes.

The chain is built from TRBV7-2 and TRBJ1-5; D call uncertain. Trimming took off 1 base at V and 3 bases at J, with 10 bases between the two ends. Germline V gene data show CDR1 as SGHTA and CDR2 as FQGNSA. This CDR3 has 15 amino acids. The CDR3 loop is CASSLGAGFNQPQHF. As DNA, the CDR3 is TGTGCCAGCAGCTTAGGGGCAGGCTTCAATCAGCCCCAGCATTTT.

The V gene is TRBV28, the J gene TRBJ1-2; 11 bases are shared with TRBD1. This CDR3 region has 14 residues. After removal of 6 bases from V and 2 bases from J, the junction contained 2 bases not matched to a gene. Looked up from germline, CDR1 is MDHEN and CDR2 is SYDVKM. The CDR3 region has the DNA TGTGCCAGCAGGGGGACAGGGGGGAACTATGGCTACACCTTC. It encodes CASRGTGGNYGYTF.

The V and J genes are TRBV18 and TRBJ2-7; TRBD1 matches 10 bases. The trim removed 6 bases at V and 6 bases at J, leaving 11 bases unmatched. CDR1 is KGHSH, CDR2 LQKENI, per germline. This CDR3 is 15 amino acids long. DNA for the CDR3: TGTGCCAGCTCCGAAAAGATCGGGACAGGGGTCGAGCAGTACTTC. Its translation is CASSEKIGTGVEQYF.

This clone was seen many times. V gene TRBV6-5 combines with J gene TRBJ2-5, with TRBD1 as a possible D gene (5 bases). The CDR3 runs to 11 residues. V shed 0 bases and J shed 13 bases, with 9 bases lying between them. Germline CDR1 reads MNHEY; CDR2 reads SVGAGI. CDR3 in amino acids: CASSYSGQWYF. The CDR3 DNA is TGTGCCAGCAGTTACTCCGGACAATGGTACTTC.

The table lists this clone with a few counts. The chain uses TRBV5-1 and TRBJ2-4; D is undetermined. The CDR3 contains 15 residues. CDR1 SGHRS and CDR2 YFSETQ come from the germline V gene. The V end was cut by 2 bases, the J end by 1 base, with 10 bases between. DNA for the CDR3: TGCGCCAGCAGCTTTAGCCGGAGTGCCAAAAACATTCAGTACTTC. Encoded protein: CASSFSRSAKNIQYF.

This clone has only a few counts. The chain links TRBV27 to TRBJ1-2, with TRBD1 matching over 8 bases. The germline gives CDR1 MNHEY, CDR2 SMNVEV (reference sequence). V gave up 4 bases and J gave up 2 bases; unmatched junction bases: 6. The CDR3 is made up of 15 amino acids. In DNA, the CDR3 is TGTGCCAGCAGTTCTCCCCGACAGGGGAACTATGGCTACACCTTC. It is translated as CASSSPRQGNYGYTF.

This clone was counted only a few times. The chain recombines TRBV4-3 with TRBJ2-1; TRBD2 matches 10 bases. CDR1 is LGHNA and CDR2 is YSLEER in the germline V gene. The V segment lost 4 bases and the J segment 2 bases; nucleotides outside the gene matches: 8. This CDR3 is built from 17 residues. CDR3 nucleotides: TGCGCCAGCAGCCTTTCCCTAGCGGGAGCGCCCTACAATGAGCAGTTCTTC. It specifies CASSLSLAGAPYNEQFF.

The chain employs TRBV7-2 and TRBJ2-5, with D perhaps matching TRBD1 (6 bases). The CDR3 is made up of 15 amino acids. V was pared by 1 base and J by 2 bases, with 11 bases between. Germline CDR1 is SGHTA and CDR2 is FQGNSA. CDR3 nucleotides: TGTGCCAGCAGCTTAGAAGGGGGAGTACAAGAGACCCAGTACTTC. Its protein is CASSLEGGVQETQYF.

This clone has more than one count but fewer than ten. This sequence joins TRBV7-8 and TRBJ1-2, with D possibly being TRBD1 (5 bases). This CDR3 has 14 amino acids. Trimming left V 5 bases short and J 4 bases short, with 14 bases between. Germline V lookup: CDR1 SGHVS, CDR2 FQNEAQ. DNA for the CDR3: TGTGCCAGCAGCCCACGGGGGGACCTCTATGGCTACACCTTC. Translated: CASSPRGDLYGYTF.

As for this clone: A junction boundary mismatches the germline segment, possibly from a read error. As DNA, the CDR3 is TGTGCTAGCAGCTCGTATTCGAACACCGGGGAGCTGTTTTTT. Protein product: CASSSYSNTGELFF. The chain carries TRBV7-7 and TRBJ2-2, with no clear D. Per the germline V gene, CDR1 is SSHAT and CDR2 is FNYEAQ (reference sequence). CDR3 length: 14 residues.

Ten or more counts support this clone. The chain recombines TRBV9 with TRBJ2-5; D possibly corresponds to TRBD1 (5 bases). CDR1 and CDR2 from the germline V gene are SGDLS and YYNGEE. Trimming left V 2 bases short and J 2 bases short, with 7 bases between. This CDR3 contains 13 residues. CDR3 nucleotide sequence: TGTGCCAGCAGCGTGACAGAACAAGAGACCCAGTACTTC. Its translation: CASSVTEQETQYF.

Only a few counts were recorded for this clone. The chain joins TRBV7-2 to TRBJ2-1; 7 bases agree with TRBD2. The germline V gene has CDR1 SGHTA and CDR2 FQGNSA. There are 14 residues in the CDR3. V lost 3 bases, J lost 7 bases, and 6 bases stayed unmatched. This CDR3 is CASSLSGVVNEQFF. The DNA for the CDR3 is TGTGCCAGCAGCTTGAGCGGGGTAGTGAATGAGCAGTTCTTC.

This clone turned up a few times. The CDR3 region has the DNA TGTGCTAGTGGTTTGGCCCCCCAGGGGGAGCAGTACTTC. It translates to CASGLAPQGEQYF. The genes are TRBV12-5 and TRBJ2-7, with D maybe TRBD1 (6 bases). CDR3 length: 13 residues. The V gene lost 1 base and the J gene lost 7 bases, with 11 bases spanning the gap. Per germline, CDR1 LGHNT and CDR2 FRNRAP.

In its sample, this clone was seen many times. The chain links TRBV19 to TRBJ2-1; no firm D call. The germline gives CDR1 LNHDA, CDR2 SQIVND (reference sequence). The V gene lost 3 bases and the J gene lost 10 bases, with 7 bases spanning the gap. The CDR3 is 11 residues long. CDR3 DNA sequence: TGTGCCAGTAGTATGAGGCAGGAGCAGTTCTTC. Its protein product is CASSMRQEQFF. Supplemented by reference TRBV19 and TRBJ2-1, the full variable domain reads DGGITQSPKYLFRKEGQNVTLSCEQNLNHDAMYWYRQDPGQGLRLIYYSQIVNDFQKGDIAEGYSVSREKKESFPLTVTSAQKNPTAFYLCASSMRQEQFFGPGTRLTVL.

This clone has only a few counts. The CDR3 sequence is CATRIGVTEAFF. The CDR3 DNA is TGTGCCACCCGGATAGGAGTCACTGAAGCTTTCTTT. The chain combines TRBV7-9 with TRBJ1-1; no clear D. CDR3 length equals 12 residues. CDR1 and CDR2 (germline): SEHNR, FQNEAQ (reference sequence). Deletions cut 10 bases from V and 4 bases from J, with 13 bases between. The full variable domain, in which reference TRBV7-9 and TRBJ1-1 provide the parts outside the CDR3, is DTGVSQNPRHKITKRGQNVTFRCDPISEHNRLYWYRQTLGQGPEFLTYFQNEAQLEKSRLLSDRFSAERPKGSFSTLEIQRTEQGDSAMYLCATRIGVTEAFFGQGTRLTVV.

The V gene is TRBV2, the J gene TRBJ2-7; 10 bases line up with TRBD1. The junction had 16 bases not matched to a gene; V was cut back by 7 bases and J by 4 bases. The CDR3 has 17 amino acids. From germline, CDR1 is SNHLY and CDR2 FYNNEI. In DNA, the CDR3 is TGTGCCAGCAAAACCCTCTTTCACGGGGACAGGGGATACGAGCAGTACTTC. Encoded protein: CASKTLFHGDRGYEQYF.